Listed here are 13 T cell receptor beta chains from one sample, sequenced in a study of Graves' ophthalmopathy and Graves' hyperthyroidism. As the template, RNA transcripts were used to amplify TCR beta CDR3 regions. Scientists carried out first-round RT-PCR using HTBI primers and then a second-round multiplex PCR. A single record per CDR3 protein comes from TCRdb applying MiXCR to the multiplex PCR reads. Among some 750,000 distinct CDR3 sequences, 35% to 50% were seen once, and the ten largest hold about 40%. The source material was peripheral blood. The receptors shown here come from an adult man with Graves' ophthalmopathy.

As regards this clonotype: The junction departs from germline at one end; a sequencing error may be responsible. This rearrangement joins TRBV24-1 to TRBJ1-5; 8 bases match TRBD1. This CDR3 has 14 amino acids. From germline, CDR1 is KGHDR and CDR2 SFDVKD. The CDR3 region is CASSCRGQNQPQHF. Here the CDR3 DNA reads TGTGCCAGCAGTTGCAGGGGGCAGAATCAGCCCCAGCATTTT.

The chain couples TRBV6-6 to TRBJ1-1; 8 bases line up with TRBD1. After removal of 5 bases from V and 7 bases from J, the junction contained 9 bases not matched to a gene. Per germline, CDR1 MNHNY and CDR2 SVGAGI (reference sequence). The CDR3 consists of 14 residues. The CDR3 DNA reads as TGTGCCAGCAGTCCCCGAGGACAGGGTAATGAAGCTTTCTTT. Its translation is CASSPRGQGNEAFF.

There are many counts of this clonotype. The CDR3 reads CATSSQGNQPQHF. The CDR3 DNA follows: TGTGCCACCAGCAGTCAGGGGAATCAGCCCCAGCATTTT. The gene calls are TRBV15 and TRBJ1-5; D may be TRBD1 (6 bases). This CDR3 comprises 13 residues. Germline V gene sequence: CDR1 LNHNV, CDR2 YYDKDF (reference sequence). V was shortened by 3 bases and J by 4 bases, with 7 bases between the two germline ends. The full variable domain, completed using reference TRBV15 and TRBJ1-5, is DAMVIQNPRYQVTQFGKPVTLSCSQTLNHNVMYWYQQKSSQAPKLLFHYYDKDFNNEADTPDNFQSRRPNTSFCFLDIRSPGLGDTAMYLCATSSQGNQPQHFGDGTRLSIL.

J is TRBJ2-5 and V is TRBV29-1, with 11 bases lining up with TRBD2. The germline V gene encodes CDR1 SQVTM and CDR2 ANQGSEA. V shed 6 bases, J shed 1 base, and the junction held 7 bases outside the gene matches. This CDR3 is built from 15 residues. In nucleotides, the CDR3 is TGCAGCGTAGTAGCGGGAGGGCCCCTCCAAGAGACCCAGTACTTC. Translating gives CSVVAGGPLQETQYF. Combining the CDR3 with reference TRBV29-1 and TRBJ2-5 gives the whole variable domain SAVISQKPSRDICQRGTSLTIQCQVDSQVTMMFWYRQQPGQSLTLIATANQGSEATYESGFVIDKFPISRPNLTFSTLTVSNMSPEDSSIYLCSVVAGGPLQETQYFGPGTRLLVL.

The chain carries TRBV7-7 and TRBJ2-2; perhaps TRBD1 as D (5 bases). There are 14 residues in the CDR3. Trimming took off 5 bases at V and 6 bases at J, with 13 bases between the two ends. Germline loops: CDR1 SSHAT, CDR2 FNYEAQ (reference sequence). CDR3 amino acids: CASSEVPGPGELFF. The CDR3 region has the DNA TGTGCCAGCAGCGAGGTACCAGGGCCCGGGGAGCTGTTTTTT.

The chain recombines TRBV2 with TRBJ2-5; 8 bases map to TRBD2. Germline V gene sequence: CDR1 SNHLY, CDR2 FYNNEI. The ends lost 2 bases at V and 3 bases at J; junction bases unmatched: 8. This CDR3 contains 16 residues. CDR3 sequence: CASSETPGLGKETQYF. For the CDR3, the DNA is TGTGCCAGCAGTGAAACCCCGGGACTAGGGAAAGAGACCCAGTACTTC.

The CDR3 is CASSLTVRDRQFF. DNA of the CDR3: TGTGCCAGCAGCTTAACTGTCCGGGACAGACAGTTCTTC. The chain has TRBV5-8 and TRBJ2-1; 7 positions agree with TRBD1. CDR1 is SGHTS, CDR2 YDEGEE, per germline. V gave up 2 bases and J gave up 13 bases; unmatched junction bases: 9. The CDR3 is made up of 13 amino acids.

On this clonotype itself: A much larger clone lies a single base off, so this may be a read error. The chain uses TRBV7-9 and TRBJ1-1; a weak D match, TRBD1 (5 bases). This CDR3 has 14 residues. Germline CDR1 reads SEHNR; CDR2 reads FQNEAQ (reference sequence). The DNA for the CDR3 is TGTGCCGGCAGCCGGGGCGGGGGGAACACTGAAGCTTTCTTT. It is translated as CAGSRGGGNTEAFF.

This chain links TRBV9 with TRBJ2-7; perhaps D is TRBD1 or TRBD2 (6 bases each). The CDR3 consists of 15 residues. V was cut by 3 bases and J by 2 bases, with 15 bases left in between. CDR1 is SGDLS and CDR2 is YYNGEE in the germline V gene. CDR3 sequence reads: CASSALGGGPYEQYF. The CDR3 coding sequence is TGTGCCAGCAGCGCGCTCGGAGGGGGACCCTACGAGCAGTACTTC. Full variable domain (remainder filled in from reference TRBV9 and TRBJ2-7): DSGVTQTPKHLITATGQRVTLRCSPRSGDLSVYWYQQSLDQGLQFLIQYYNGEERAKGNILERFSAQQFPDLHSELNLSSLELGDSALYFCASSALGGGPYEQYFGPGTRLTVT.

This clonotype was seen a handful of times. This sequence joins TRBV2 and TRBJ1-5; D may be TRBD1 (5 bases). Germline loops: CDR1 SNHLY, CDR2 FYNNEI. Trimming removed 6 bases at V and 5 bases at J, with 17 bases between. This CDR3 has 15 amino acids. Here the CDR3 reads CASSRGVLGDQPQHF. CDR3 nucleotide sequence: TGTGCCAGCAGCCGGGGGGTTTTGGGTGATCAGCCCCAGCATTTT.

The chain employs TRBV9 and TRBJ2-7; 8 nucleotides line up with TRBD1. Germline assignment: CDR1 SGDLS and CDR2 YYNGEE. This CDR3 region has 15 residues. V shed 0 bases, J shed 3 bases, and the junction held 5 bases outside the gene matches. The DNA for the CDR3 is TGTGCCAGCAGCGTAGAGTCAGGGGGCGTCTACGAGCAGTACTTC. Protein: CASSVESGGVYEQYF.

The chain carries TRBV10-3 and TRBJ1-5, with 11 nucleotides matching TRBD1. The CDR3 is 16 amino acids. Germline V gene lookup returns CDR1 ENHRY and CDR2 SYGVKD. V lost 2 bases, J lost 7 bases, and 7 bases stayed unmatched. This chain's CDR3 is CAISEGGQGARQPQHF. The CDR3 DNA reads as TGTGCCATCAGTGAGGGTGGACAGGGGGCAAGACAGCCCCAGCATTTT.

As for this clonotype: Compared with germline, one end of the junction differs, possibly owing to a read error. The rearrangement joins TRBV29-1 to TRBJ1-1, with no clear D. The germline gives CDR1 SQVTM, CDR2 ANQGSEA. This CDR3 contains 10 residues. The CDR3, as DNA: TGCGGCGTTGAGGGCACTGAAGCTTTCTTT. This gives the protein CGVEGTEAFF.